This T cell receptor (beta chain) is from a study of blood T cell repertoires in COVID-19. Background on the study: Specimens from acute and convalescent COVID-19 originated in the United States, Italy and Spain. Sample material is recorded as cDNA or gDNA derived from T cells, B-cell-depleted T cells, or PBMCs.

The CDR3 sequence is 17 residues long. After removal of 1 base from V and 1 base from J, the junction contained 9 bases not matched to a gene. Germline V CDR1 and CDR2: SGDLS, YYNGEE. This clone was seen only once. Original data processing: The assay estimated nucleated cells by amplifying reference gene primers. The repertoire was sequenced with immunoSEQ multiplex PCR; TCRdb's copy has only in-frame clones and lacks some. The V and J calls and the clone size are those of that table, but D and trimming were determined from the DNA. The repertoire holds over 200,000 clones, with 88% as singletons. The genes are TRBV9 and TRBJ2-7; 9 bases line up with TRBD2. The TCR sequence derives from a man in his 60s who had recovered from COVID-19. Sequencing used peripheral blood. The CDR3 sequence is CASSVRPLAGLSYEQYF. CDR3 sequence (DNA): TGTGCCAGCAGCGTACGCCCCCTAGCGGGGTTATCCTACGAGCAGTACTTC.